This TCR beta chain was recovered during a study of response to subunit inactivated influenza vaccine. With 3 bases removed from V and 3 bases from J, the gap between germline ends came to 8 bases. The CDR3 is 13 amino acids. The V gene's germline CDR1 is MNHNY and CDR2 SVGAGI (reference sequence). TCRdb reprocessed the RT-PCR reads via MiXCR and lists one record per CDR3 protein. The repertoire holds 650,000 to 700,000 distinct CDR3 sequences, with about 15% as singletons. This TCR derives from a man in his forties or fifties who received an inactivated influenza vaccine. This chain links TRBV6-6 with TRBJ1-2; the D is unclear. Sequences were derived from PBMCs from blood, sampled 11 to 12 days after vaccination. DNA of the CDR3: TGTGCCAGCAGTTATGCTGGAGACTATGGCTACACCTTC. Protein product: CASSYAGDYGYTF.